This paragraph covers one T cell receptor beta chain sequence. Its cognate antigen is unknown. This table comes from immunoSEQ multiplex PCR, and its TCRdb copy is limited to in-frame clones, with some not included. In the table there are about 20,000 clones, approximately 90% of which are singletons. These data originate in a study of regulatory and conventional T cells in RAG deficiency. General study findings and limits: Omenn syndrome and CID/AS patients had 95 to 100-fold fewer unique Treg TCR beta sequences, versus approximately 9.8-fold elsewhere. Control T-cell subsets had markedly higher Shannon entropy and lower Simpson indices than RAG-deficient patients. In Omenn syndrome, sorted "Tregs" may be peripherally activated cells.

V was pared by 3 bases and J by 6 bases, with 9 bases between. CDR1 and CDR2 (germline): SGDLS, YYNGEE. The CDR3 totals 12 residues. Blood CD4+ CD25-high CD127-low regulatory T cells supplied the genomic DNA template. This sample also appeared in a second study, on regulatory T cells. That work contributes: The primer mix had 52 TRBV and 13 TRBJ primers. Skewed V and J usage and few unique V-J pairs marked patient repertoires, most in Tregs.

V usage is TRBV9 and J usage is TRBJ1-1; D possibly corresponds to TRBD1 (5 bases). The receptor was isolated from a human donor in good health. Sample: Tregs sorted from blood. The DNA for the CDR3 is TGTGCCAGCAGCGCTACAGGATCTGAAGCTTTCTTT. Translating gives CASSATGSEAFF.